One TCR beta chain is described in this entry. This clonotype is described as medium-sized (0.01 to 0.1%). What antigen it recognizes has not been identified. No base-level quality is on record; no much larger clone is a single base apart. The sample's treatment or condition label, decoded: skin biopsy from PPD injection site in Mantoux-positive individual. The study reported a robust and sensitive protocol to amplify, sequence and analyze TCRs, based on 3' ligation of a UMI-containing oligonucleotide to TCR cDNA. The tuberculin skin test biopsies were taken from PPD-injected sites in individuals who had a positive Mantoux test. Total RNA was treated with RQ1 DNase, without cell sorting, prior to reverse transcription, with an input of about 1 to 1000 ng being targeted. Libraries were prepared from skin biopsies and whole blood to test how robust the pipeline was in samples where T cells are a minority population.

The entry originates in a study of naive and memory T cell subsets (dated by TCRdb to the late 2010s). Regarding the complete study: The figure summarizing the skin biopsy and whole blood samples listed about 10 blood donors, 7 tuberculin skin test biopsies and 3 saline control biopsies. PCR2 was typically run as a SYBR Green qPCR and stopped at a set threshold, although low-input samples could use end-point PCR of 5 to 6 cycles instead. Skin biopsies were taken from tuberculin skin test sites or from saline-injected control sites and were processed for RNA extraction as described before.

Preparation of the library involved UMI-ligation and nested PCR. The ligated cDNA was amplified in four rounds of PCR with nested alpha and beta constant region primers together with the SP2 primer. For the blood and skin samples, TCR RNA was reverse transcribed with SuperScript IV using primers for the alpha and beta constant regions. An oligonucleotide carrying the Illumina SP2 primer and a UMI was ligated to the cDNA 3' end using T4 RNA ligase 1. The 12-nucleotide UMI was composed of two random hexamers separated by an eight-base spacer, which was included to prevent hairpin formation. TCR alpha and beta chain libraries were processed separately from the second PCR onward, with dual indexing for multiplexing. After pooling, the indexed libraries were analyzed by capillary electrophoresis and sequenced on either an Illumina MiSeq or NextSeq. PhiX DNA at about 5-8% was spiked into libraries to increase base diversity and improve cluster recognition. The authors' pipeline ran thus. Demultiplexor took UMIs from read 2, joined the UMIs to the TCR sequence from read 1, and separated reads according to sample indices. V and J genes and V-J junctions were identified by Decombinator, and each TCR was assigned a five-part identifier that included V and J deletions. UMIs were used by Collapsinator to correct sequencing errors and PCR amplification heterogeneity, so that a UMI-based abundance was obtained for each TCR. CDR3Translator turned identifiers into nucleotide sequence, translated that sequence into amino acids, and pulled out CDR3 regions based on terminal motifs. Error-corrected counts of alpha and beta TCRs from blood and skin were compared after being normalized to the amount of input RNA. TCRdb reprocessed the public reads (quality trimming at Q25 with fastp, clone calling with MiXCR) and kept in-frame beta chains. A single entry per CDR3 protein holds the most common genes and DNA from its merged rows. TCRdb, not the authors, supplied the V and J calls. The sample records 25,000 to 35,000 distinct CDR3 sequences, 6.5% to 8% of which are singletons. The ten largest make up approximately 3.1% of the sample.

V is shortened by 1 base, J by 7 bases, and the region joining them spans 15 bases. Its CDR3 holds 15 amino acids, cysteine through phenylalanine. Of the read, only the CDR3 DNA is kept; its 45 bases are in frame from base 1. Broader findings and caveats from the paper: The RNA-based method was acknowledged to be potentially sensitive to changes in TCR transcripts with T cell activation and differentiation. Higher TCR numbers at tuberculin skin test sites were interpreted as T cell infiltration of a delayed type IV hypersensitivity reaction. TCR sequences were reportedly recovered from both skin biopsy types, with far more TCRs at tuberculin skin test sites. The paper did not give details on skin biopsy collection and RNA processing but referred to earlier studies for those details.

This TCR came from an adult in good health. This material consisted of skin, taken from a tuberculin skin test site. The chain couples TRBV12-3 or TRBV12-4 to TRBJ2-3; no D gene can be assigned with confidence. The CDR3 corresponds to CASSLGGSYLNTQYF. The DNA is TGTGCCAGCAGTTTAGGCGGATCTTATTTGAATACGCAGTATTTT.